At least ten counts were recorded for the clone carrying this T cell receptor beta chain. Its antigen is not known. The data belong to a study of T cells in Graves' hyperthyroidism and ophthalmopathy. Findings and limits, study-wide: Among thyroid clonotypes expanded above 0.001, most also appeared in blood. Ophthalmopathy and stable hyperthyroidism were separated by a 13 V-J model.

Diagnoses were made from clinical symptoms, serum measures (thyroxine and TRAb), thyroid ultrasound and orbital computed tomography. Fresh peripheral blood, around 9.3 ml of it, supplied the PBMCs. V lost 5 bases and J lost 0, with 11 bases in between. In germline, CDR1 is SGHAT, CDR2 FQNNGV. The CDR3 consists of 15 residues. What was amplified from RNA transcripts were TCR beta CDR3 regions. First-round RT-PCR targeting the TCR CDR3 was performed with the HTBI primer set. From the multiplex PCR reads, TCRdb called clonotypes with MiXCR, one entry per CDR3 protein. The sample gives over 450,000 distinct CDR3 sequences, under 15% of which show up once; roughly 17% is in the top ten.

The sequence was collected from a woman aged 18-30 years with Graves' hyperthyroidism. V and J are TRBV11-2 and TRBJ2-4; D is undetermined. Sequenced sample: blood. The CDR3 reads CASSPPLGAKNIQYF. CDR3 DNA: TGTGCCAGCAGCCCCCCCTTGGGAGCCAAAAACATTCAGTACTTC.